Below, 10 T cell receptor beta chains from the same sample are listed, as sequenced in a study of T cell responses to AZD1222 COVID-19 vaccine. Clones were read by immunoSEQ multiplex PCR, and TCRdb kept only the in-frame ones, dropping some. This sample yields 25,000 to 40,000 clones, of which 88% are seen a single time; around 15% belongs to the top ten. The source was peripheral blood, collected 28 days after the second AZD1222 dose. The receptors originated from an adult who received the AZD1222 COVID-19 vaccine.

The gene calls are TRBV9 and TRBJ2-2; TRBD1 is a possible D gene (6 bases). V lost 3 bases to trimming and J lost 4 bases, with 10 bases between them. Germline values: CDR1 SGDLS, CDR2 YYNGEE. The CDR3 has 14 residues. The CDR3, as DNA: TGTGCCAGCAGCGCAGGGGCTAGCACCGGGGAGCTGTTTTTT. As protein: CASSAGASTGELFF.

This clone is judged medium-sized (0.01 to 0.1%). This chain joins TRBV6-2 or TRBV6-3 and TRBJ2-2; D is ambiguous. Between the trimmed V and J ends, which lost 4 bases and 4 bases, there was a span of 4 bases. CDR1 is MNHEY and CDR2 is SVGEGT in the germline V gene. The CDR3 has 12 amino acids. The CDR3 DNA reads as TGTGCCAGCAGTTTAGTCACCGGGGAGCTGTTTTTT. Protein: CASSLVTGELFF.

This clone is categorized as hyperexpanded. This rearrangement joins TRBV13 to TRBJ1-1; D unclear. Between the trimmed V and J ends, which lost 1 base and 5 bases, there was a span of 11 bases. The germline V gene encodes CDR1 PRHDT and CDR2 FYEKMQ (reference sequence). The CDR3 totals 14 residues. The CDR3, as DNA: TGTGCCAGCAGCTTAGTTGATCGATTGACTGAAGCTTTCTTT. It is translated as CASSLVDRLTEAFF.

The chain carries TRBV28 and TRBJ2-7; D gene unclear. This CDR3 has 15 residues. Germline V lookup: CDR1 MDHEN, CDR2 SYDVKM. Deletions cut 6 bases from V and 0 bases from J, with 15 bases between. The CDR3 sequence is CASSPLGRNSYEQYF. CDR3 nucleotide sequence: TGTGCCAGCAGCCCCTTGGGCAGAAACTCCTACGAGCAGTACTTC.

The chain employs TRBV4-1 and TRBJ2-1; D unresolved. Germline V gives CDR1 MGHRA, CDR2 YSYEKL. CDR3 length equals 14 residues. Trimming stripped 0 bases from V and 8 bases from J, with 11 bases between. CDR3 sequence (DNA): TGCGCCAGCAGCCAAGATCTCCAATCTTATGAGCAGTTCTTC. It codes for CASSQDLQSYEQFF.

This chain links TRBV5-4 with TRBJ1-2; D is undetermined. The length of the CDR3 is 14 residues. The germline V and J ends were trimmed by 4 bases and 1 base, with 11 bases remaining between them. From germline, CDR1 is SGHNT and CDR2 YYREEE (reference sequence). CDR3 protein: CASSPQQSNYGYTF. The CDR3 bases are TGTGCCAGCAGCCCGCAACAGAGTAACTATGGCTACACCTTC. The variable domain in full, completed from reference TRBV5-4 and TRBJ1-2, reads ETGVTQSPTHLIKTRGQQVTLRCSSQSGHNTVSWYQQALGQGPQFIFQYYREEENGRGNFPPRFSGLQFPNYSSELNVNALELDDSALYLCASSPQQSNYGYTFGSGTRLTVV.

The chain joins TRBV7-2 to TRBJ1-5; D uncertain. The V and J ends lost 3 bases and 4 bases respectively, with 7 bases between them. Germline loops: CDR1 SGHTA, CDR2 FQGNSA. The CDR3 extends over 13 amino acids. The CDR3: CASSFLINQPQHF. CDR3 bases: TGTGCCAGCAGCTTCCTCATAAATCAGCCCCAGCATTTT.

The V gene is TRBV2, the J gene TRBJ2-1, with 7 bases aligning to TRBD1. The CDR3 runs 14 residues. J lost 12 bases, V lost 7 bases, and 15 bases had no gene match. Germline values: CDR1 SNHLY, CDR2 FYNNEI. The CDR3 region has the DNA TGTGCCAGCATAGGGGACAGAGGGGATGGGGGGCAGTTCTTC. It translates to CASIGDRGDGGQFF.

The chain couples TRBV7-9 to TRBJ1-1; weak D call: TRBD1 (5 bases). The germline gives CDR1 SEHNR, CDR2 FQNEAQ (reference sequence). The CDR3 is made up of 13 amino acids. V was shortened by 4 bases and J by 2 bases, with 8 bases between the two germline ends. CDR3 DNA: TGTGCCAGCAGCTGGGGGGAAAACACTGAAGCTTTCTTT. Translated, it gives CASSWGENTEAFF.

The chain is built from TRBV19 and TRBJ1-2; possible D gene TRBD1, 5 bases. The CDR3 has 16 amino acids. The V gene's germline CDR1 is LNHDA and CDR2 SQIVND (reference sequence). The V gene lost 5 bases and the J gene lost 2 bases, with 18 bases spanning the gap. CDR3 residues: CASSPWGDVSNYGYTF. For the CDR3, the DNA is TGTGCCAGTAGTCCCTGGGGGGATGTGTCCAACTATGGCTACACCTTC.